This T cell receptor (beta chain) appears in the sequencing data of a study of breast tumors, draining lymph nodes, adjacent tissues. Study-level findings and limits: Tumor T cell lymph node origin was a supported hypothesis, not proven. Luminal-like breast cancer showed significantly higher tumor–nontumor repertoire similarity than basal-like. Compared with lymph nodes, tumors were less diverse; compared with nontumor tissue, more.

The sample holds one count of this clonotype. No antigen is known for it. The lymph nodes were axillary draining lymph nodes from breast cancer patients. Germline V gene lookup returns CDR1 LGHNT and CDR2 FRNRAP. The V gene lost 7 bases and the J gene lost 6 bases, with 15 bases spanning the gap. The CDR3 spans 14 residues. MiXCR, applied by TCRdb to the multiplex PCR reads, yields one record per CDR3 protein. The sample shows some 110,000 distinct CDR3 sequences, approximately 28% of them seen only once. The source of this sequence is a female donor with breast cancer. Some clones in this sample may be carry-over from other donors' samples. The sequenced material came from axillary lymph node tissue. V gene TRBV12-5 combines with J gene TRBJ2-2, with D tentatively TRBD2 (5 bases). Here the CDR3 DNA reads TGTGCTAGTGCCGGCCGAGGGTTTTCCGGGGAGCTGTTTTTT. Translated, it gives CASAGRGFSGELFF.